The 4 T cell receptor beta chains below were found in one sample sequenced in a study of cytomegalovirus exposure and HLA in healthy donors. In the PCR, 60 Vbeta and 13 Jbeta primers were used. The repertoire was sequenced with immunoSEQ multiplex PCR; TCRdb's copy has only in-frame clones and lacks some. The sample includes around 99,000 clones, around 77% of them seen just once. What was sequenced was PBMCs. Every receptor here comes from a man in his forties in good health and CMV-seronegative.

Written as DNA, the CDR3 is TGTGCCAGCAGTTTAGACAGAAGCACAGATACGCAGTATTTT. This gives the protein CASSLDRSTDTQYF. This sequence joins TRBV6-5 and TRBJ2-3; tentatively, D is TRBD1 (5 bases). The V and J ends lost 4 bases and 0 bases respectively, with 8 bases between them. The germline V gene has CDR1 MNHEY and CDR2 SVGAGI. The CDR3 is 14 residues long.

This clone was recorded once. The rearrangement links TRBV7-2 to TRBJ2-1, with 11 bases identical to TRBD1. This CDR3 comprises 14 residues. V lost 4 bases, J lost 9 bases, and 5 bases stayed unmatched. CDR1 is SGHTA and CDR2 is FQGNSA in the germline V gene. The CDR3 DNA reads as TGTGCCAGCAGCTCAGGACAGGGGGCTGTTGAGCAGTTCTTC. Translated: CASSSGQGAVEQFF.

The CDR3 DNA reads as TGTGCCAGCAGCAGCGGGGGATTAGCCGGGGAGCTGTTTTTT. It yields the protein CASSSGGLAGELFF. J is TRBJ2-2 and V is TRBV11-3; 8 positions agree with TRBD2. Per germline, CDR1 SGHNT and CDR2 YENEEA. CDR3 size: 14 residues. With V trimmed by 5 bases and J by 6 bases, 5 bases remained unmatched. The full variable domain, its missing parts supplied by reference TRBV11-3 and TRBJ2-2, is EAGVVQSPRYKIIEKKQPVAFWCNPISGHNTLYWYLQNLGQGPELLIRYENEEAVDDSQLPKDRFSAERLKGVDSTLKIQPAELGDSAVYLCASSSGGLAGELFFGEGSRLTVL.

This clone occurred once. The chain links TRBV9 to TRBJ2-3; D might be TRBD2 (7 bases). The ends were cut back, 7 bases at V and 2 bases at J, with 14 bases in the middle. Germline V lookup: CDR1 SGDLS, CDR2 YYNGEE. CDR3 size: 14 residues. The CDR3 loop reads CASGGGRDTDTQYF. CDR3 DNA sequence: TGTGCCAGCGGGGGGGGGCGCGACACAGATACGCAGTATTTT.